Following are 2 T cell receptor beta chains from one sample sequenced in a study of immune heterogeneity within non-small cell lung tumors. Template came from bulk tumor genomic DNA, at around 600 ng per sample. Surgeons took several biopsies per primary tumor, spaced far apart, during surgery. These patients got curative surgery after being newly diagnosed with untreated non-small cell lung cancer. Multiplex PCR (32 V and 13 J primers) was used to amplify the TCR beta CDR3. TCRdb re-derived calls from the multiplex PCR reads in MiXCR, one entry per CDR3 protein. The repertoire includes fewer than 15,000 distinct CDR3 sequences, about 30% of them detected once, and roughly 5.4% sits in the top ten. The sample consisted of lung tumor tissue. The origin of the receptors is a man in his forties with non-small cell lung cancer.

This clonotype has a handful of counts. This chain joins TRBV5-1 and TRBJ1-1, with TRBD1 as a possible D gene (6 bases). The CDR3 loop spans 15 amino acids. The germline V gene encodes CDR1 SGHRS and CDR2 YFSETQ. V shed 3 bases and J shed 4 bases, with 16 bases lying between them. This chain's CDR3 is CASSSPDRLGTEAFF. CDR3 coding DNA: TGCGCCAGCAGCTCACCCGACAGGTTGGGCACTGAAGCTTTCTTT.

Points on this clonotype: With a much larger clone just one base away, this may be a read error. The J gene is TRBJ2-1, the V gene TRBV10-1, with 9 bases matching TRBD1. Germline V gene data show CDR1 as WNHNN and CDR2 as SYGVQD (reference sequence). The trim removed 5 bases at V and 7 bases at J, leaving 9 bases unmatched. The CDR3 is 15 amino acids. CDR3 sequence reads: CASSYPGTGINEQFF. In nucleotides, the CDR3 is TGCGCCAGCAGTTATCCCGGGACAGGGATTAATGAGCAGTTCTTC.